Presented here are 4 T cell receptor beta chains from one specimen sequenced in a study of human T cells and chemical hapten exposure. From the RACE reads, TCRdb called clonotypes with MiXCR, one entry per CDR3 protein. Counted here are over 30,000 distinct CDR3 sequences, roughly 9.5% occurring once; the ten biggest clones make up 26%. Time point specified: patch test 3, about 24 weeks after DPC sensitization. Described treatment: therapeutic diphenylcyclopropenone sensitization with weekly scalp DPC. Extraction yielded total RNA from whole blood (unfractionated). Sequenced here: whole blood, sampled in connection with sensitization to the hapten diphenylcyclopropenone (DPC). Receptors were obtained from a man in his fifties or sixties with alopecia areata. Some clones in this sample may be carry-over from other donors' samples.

The CDR3 is CASSLPPLSDTQYF. The CDR3 DNA is TGTGCCAGCAGCTTACCCCCTTTGTCAGATACGCAGTATTTT. The rearrangement uses TRBV9 and TRBJ2-3; D ambiguous. The CDR3 runs 14 residues. Germline V gene lookup returns CDR1 SGDLS and CDR2 YYNGEE. V was shortened by 4 bases and J by 4 bases, with 13 bases between the two germline ends.

The CDR3 is CASRSSTADTEAFF. The CDR3 coding sequence is TGCGCCAGCAGATCCTCAACTGCGGACACTGAAGCTTTCTTT. The V gene is TRBV5-1, the J gene TRBJ1-1; D remains ambiguous. The V end lost 5 bases, the J end lost 3 bases, and 14 bases lay between the germline ends. The CDR3 is made up of 14 amino acids. Germline-derived CDR1 and CDR2 are SGHRS and YFSETQ. The full variable domain, rest sourced from reference TRBV5-1 and TRBJ1-1, is KAGVTQTPRYLIKTRGQQVTLSCSPISGHRSVSWYQQTPGQGLQFLFEYFSETQRNKGNFPGRFSGRQFSNSRSEMNVSTLELGDSALYLCASRSSTADTEAFFGQGTRLTVV.

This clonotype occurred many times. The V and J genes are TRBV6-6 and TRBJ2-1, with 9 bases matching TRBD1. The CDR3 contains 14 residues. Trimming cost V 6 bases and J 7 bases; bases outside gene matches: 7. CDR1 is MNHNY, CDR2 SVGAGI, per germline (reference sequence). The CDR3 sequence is CASSRGTGFNEQFF. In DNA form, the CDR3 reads TGTGCCAGCAGCCGCGGGACAGGGTTTAATGAGCAGTTCTTC.

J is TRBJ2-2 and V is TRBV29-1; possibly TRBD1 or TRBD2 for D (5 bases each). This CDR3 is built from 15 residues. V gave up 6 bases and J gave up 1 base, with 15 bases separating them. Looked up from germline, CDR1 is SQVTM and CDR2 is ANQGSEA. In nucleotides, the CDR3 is TGCAGCGTAGTCGCAGGGAGCCTGAACACCGGGGAGCTGTTTTTT. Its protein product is CSVVAGSLNTGELFF.